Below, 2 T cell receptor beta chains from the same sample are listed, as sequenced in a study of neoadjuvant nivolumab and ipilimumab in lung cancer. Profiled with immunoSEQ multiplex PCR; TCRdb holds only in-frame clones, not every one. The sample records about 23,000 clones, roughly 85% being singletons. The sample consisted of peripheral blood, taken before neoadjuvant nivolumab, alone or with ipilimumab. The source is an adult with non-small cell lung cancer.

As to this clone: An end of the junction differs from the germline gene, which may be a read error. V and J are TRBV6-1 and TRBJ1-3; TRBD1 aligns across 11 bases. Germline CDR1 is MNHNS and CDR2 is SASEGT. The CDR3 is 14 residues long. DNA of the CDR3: TGTGCCAGCAGCGAAGGACAGGGGGCCAACACCATATATTTT. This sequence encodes CASSEGQGANTIYF.

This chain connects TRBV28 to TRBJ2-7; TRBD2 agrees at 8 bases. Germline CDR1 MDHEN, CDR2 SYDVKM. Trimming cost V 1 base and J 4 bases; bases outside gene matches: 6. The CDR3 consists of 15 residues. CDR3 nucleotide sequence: TGTGCCAGCAGTTTATCGGGACTAGGACTATACGAGCAGTACTTC. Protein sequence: CASSLSGLGLYEQYF.